The clone carrying this T cell receptor beta chain occurred many times. This entry belongs to a study of spatial heterogeneity in lung cancer. The CDR3 extends over 11 amino acids. Between the trimmed V and J ends, which lost 6 bases and 5 bases, there was a span of 5 bases. Germline V gene data show CDR1 as MNHNY and CDR2 as SVGAGI (reference sequence). Time point: blood at routine non-recurrence follow-up after resection. One entry per CDR3 protein, called by TCRdb with MiXCR from the 5' RACE reads. The data show approximately 110,000 distinct CDR3 sequences, 11% seen once. The sample was PBMCs, taken at follow-up. The chain joins TRBV6-6 to TRBJ2-1; D is uncertain. The clonotype originates from a female donor with early-stage non-small cell lung cancer. CDR3 in DNA: TGTGCCAGCAGCAGAGACAATGAGCAGTTCTTC. Its translation: CASSRDNEQFF.